The 32 T cell receptor beta chains below come from one sample, sequenced in a study of neurological immune-mediated disorders (dated by TCRdb to the late 2010s). Library construction relied on 5' RACE. The instrument was an Illumina HiSeq 2500. TCRdb cleaned the public reads at Q25 with fastp, built clones with MiXCR and kept in-frame beta chains. Entries are consolidated by CDR3 protein sequence, retaining the most common genes and DNA. The sample records tens of thousands of distinct CDR3 sequences, roughly 6% of which are singletons. The biggest ten clones account for around 0.6% of the sample. The specimen sequenced was CD4+ T cells from blood. The receptors come from a middle-aged woman in good health.

This clonotype has a count of ten or more. This chain connects TRBV18 to TRBJ2-7, with 8 nucleotides matching TRBD1. The CDR3 sequence is 14 residues long. Per the germline V gene, CDR1 is KGHSH and CDR2 is LQKENI. Trimming at V came to 5 bases and at J to 6 bases, leaving 9 bases not matched to a gene. The CDR3: CASSASGQGGEQYF. CDR3 in DNA: TGTGCCAGCTCAGCCTCAGGACAGGGCGGCGAGCAGTACTTC.

This clonotype was observed at least ten times. CDR3 sequence reads: CSACGLAGSTDTQYF. CDR3 bases: TGCAGTGCCTGCGGACTAGCGGGGTCCACAGATACGCAGTATTTT. The rearrangement uses TRBV20-1 and TRBJ2-3; TRBD2 matches at 12 bases. This CDR3 has 15 residues. Germline CDR1 and CDR2: DFQATT and SNEGSKA (reference sequence). The J segment lost 2 bases and the V segment lost 6 bases, leaving 6 bases of the junction unmatched.

Many counts were recorded for this clonotype. This chain uses TRBV5-1 with TRBJ2-7; D unresolved. V gave up 7 bases and J gave up 1 base, with 15 bases separating them. The CDR3 loop spans 14 amino acids. Germline V lookup: CDR1 SGHRS, CDR2 YFSETQ. The CDR3 DNA reads as TGCGCCAGCTCCGACGTGGGTCCGTCCTACGAGCAGTACTTC. It encodes CASSDVGPSYEQYF.

This clonotype was counted many times. CDR3 region: CASSPPLAGDDTQYF. CDR3 coding DNA: TGTGCCAGCAGTCCCCCCCTAGCGGGGGATGATACGCAGTATTTT. The V call is TRBV12-3 or TRBV12-4, the J call TRBJ2-3; 10 bases are a match to TRBD2. V gave up 5 bases and J gave up 6 bases; unmatched junction bases: 8. There are 15 residues in the CDR3.

This clonotype was seen at least ten times. J is TRBJ2-1 and V is TRBV28, with D tentatively TRBD1 (5 bases). V was pared by 2 bases and J by 8 bases, with 13 bases between. The CDR3 covers 14 residues. CDR1 and CDR2 from the germline V gene are MDHEN and SYDVKM. The CDR3 bases are TGTGCCAGCAGTTTACAGGGTGGGTCCGATGAGCAGTTCTTC. Translating it yields CASSLQGGSDEQFF.

This clonotype was counted many times. The J gene is TRBJ2-3, the V gene TRBV7-2, with 14 bases fitting TRBD2. This CDR3 is built from 16 residues. Germline V lookup: CDR1 SGHTA, CDR2 FQGNSA. V was clipped by 5 bases and J by 10 bases; unmatched bases: 11. CDR3 nucleotide sequence: TGTGCCAGCAGCCCCCGACTAGCGGGAGGGAATTTACCGCAGTATTTT. Translated: CASSPRLAGGNLPQYF.

At least ten counts were recorded for this clonotype. The genes are TRBV7-2 and TRBJ2-3; 9 bases match TRBD1. The CDR3 loop spans 15 amino acids. After removal of 4 bases from V and 9 bases from J, the junction contained 11 bases not matched to a gene. Germline V gene data show CDR1 as SGHTA and CDR2 as FQGNSA. CDR3 amino acids: CASSSDRGSLLTQYF. In nucleotides, the CDR3 is TGTGCCAGCAGCTCGGACAGGGGCTCCCTGCTGACGCAGTATTTT. The full variable domain, in which reference TRBV7-2 and TRBJ2-3 provide the parts outside the CDR3, is GAGVSQSPSNKVTEKGKDVELRCDPISGHTALYWYRQSLGQGLEFLIYFQGNSAPDKSGLPSDRFSAERTGGSVSTLTIQRTQQEDSAVYLCASSSDRGSLLTQYFGPGTRLTVL.

This clonotype was detected ten times or more. The chain employs TRBV20-1 and TRBJ2-3; 7 bases map to TRBD2. CDR3 length: 13 amino acids. Germline assignment: CDR1 DFQATT and CDR2 SNEGSKA (reference sequence). V trimming: 3 bases; J trimming: 3 bases; junction bases outside the gene matches: 3. CDR3 DNA sequence: TGCAGTGCTAGCTGGACTAGTACAGATACGCAGTATTTT. Translating gives CSASWTSTDTQYF.

This clonotype showed up many times. V is TRBV4-1 and J is TRBJ2-2; 11 bases are a match to TRBD2. Germline V lookup: CDR1 MGHRA, CDR2 YSYEKL. J gave up 5 bases and V 3 bases, and 8 bases lay outside the gene matches. The CDR3 has 17 amino acids. The CDR3 protein is CASSQAPGTSGTGELFF. The DNA of the CDR3 is TGCGCCAGCAGCCAGGCCCCCGGGACTAGCGGTACCGGGGAGCTGTTTTTT.

In its sample, this clonotype was seen many times. For the CDR3, the DNA is TGTGCCAGCAGCTCCTTTAGCGGGAGCAGCACCGGGGAGCTGTTTTTT. This encodes CASSSFSGSSTGELFF. This rearrangement joins TRBV7-2 to TRBJ2-2; TRBD2 matches at 9 bases. The CDR3 covers 16 residues. Trimming cost V 4 bases and J 4 bases; bases outside gene matches: 7. Germline V gives CDR1 SGHTA, CDR2 FQGNSA.

This clonotype appeared a few times. The chain combines TRBV15 with TRBJ1-2, with 7 bases aligning to TRBD1. Germline V gene sequence: CDR1 LNHNV, CDR2 YYDKDF (reference sequence). The junction had 1 base not matched to a gene; V was cut back by 1 base and J by 8 bases. This CDR3 contains 12 residues. The CDR3 DNA is TGTGCCACCAGCAGAGTACAGGGGGGCTACACCTTC. Encoded protein: CATSRVQGGYTF.

This clonotype was recorded at least ten times. The chain is built from TRBV20-1 and TRBJ2-7, with 9 bases that match TRBD2. The CDR3 has 15 amino acids. The germline gives CDR1 DFQATT, CDR2 SNEGSKA (reference sequence). Losses at the gene ends were 4 bases for V and 7 bases for J; bases not matched to a gene: 14. The CDR3 nucleotides read TGCAGTGCTACCCTCGTGGCGGGAGGGCCTGGTGAGCAGTACTTC. Residues: CSATLVAGGPGEQYF.

The sample holds many counts of this clonotype. The chain combines TRBV20-1 with TRBJ2-3; 12 nucleotides align to TRBD2. Germline V gene lookup returns CDR1 DFQATT and CDR2 SNEGSKA (reference sequence). CDR3 length: 15 amino acids. J was trimmed by 7 bases and V by 5 bases; bases with no gene match: 10. The chain's CDR3 is CSASSSGRAWNTQYF. The CDR3, as DNA: TGCAGTGCTTCTTCTAGCGGGAGGGCCTGGAATACGCAGTATTTT.

This clonotype was seen repeatedly, ten times or more. The chain recombines TRBV5-5 with TRBJ2-7, with 11 positions matching TRBD2. V was clipped by 4 bases and J by 5 bases; unmatched bases: 5. From germline, CDR1 is SGHKS and CDR2 YYEKEE (reference sequence). This CDR3 has 14 amino acids. The CDR3 DNA reads as TGTGCCAGCAGCCCCCGACTAGCGGGGCACGAGCAGTACTTC. Translating it yields CASSPRLAGHEQYF.

This clonotype was counted many times. The J gene is TRBJ2-7, the V gene TRBV6-2 or TRBV6-3; 12 nucleotides match TRBD1. The CDR3 length is 15 residues. Trimming at V came to 6 bases and at J to 5 bases, leaving 8 bases not matched to a gene. Germline V gives CDR1 MNHEY, CDR2 SVGEGT. In nucleotides, the CDR3 is TGTGCCAGCAGCGATGGGACAGGGGGCAAGGACGAGCAGTACTTC. Translated: CASSDGTGGKDEQYF.

This clonotype was recorded many times. This chain uses TRBV6-2 or TRBV6-3 with TRBJ2-3, with D unclear. This CDR3 spans 12 amino acids. V was cut by 6 bases and J by 6 bases, with 10 bases left in between. Germline V gene sequence: CDR1 MNHEY, CDR2 SVGEGT. The CDR3 DNA is TGTGCCAGCAGCCGCGATGGGGATACGCAGTATTTT. Residues: CASSRDGDTQYF.

This clonotype was seen many times. The CDR3 here is CASSQDLGEGEQYF. DNA for the CDR3: TGTGCCAGCAGCCAAGATTTGGGGGAGGGCGAGCAGTACTTC. This chain joins TRBV14 and TRBJ2-7; TRBD2 matches at 7 bases. CDR3 length: 14 amino acids. Trimming removed 0 bases from V and 6 bases from J; junction bases left unmatched: 5. Germline CDR1 SGHDN, CDR2 FVKESK.

In this sample, this clonotype turned up many times. The V and J genes are TRBV29-1 and TRBJ2-5, with 7 bases lining up with TRBD1. V dropped 8 bases and J dropped 4; count of bases not matched to a gene: 7. Germline values: CDR1 SQVTM, CDR2 ANQGSEA. The length of the CDR3 is 12 residues. CDR3 in DNA: TGCAGCTCCCGACAGGGCGGAGAGACCCAGTACTTC. This codes for CSSRQGGETQYF.

The sample holds many counts of this clonotype. The chain joins TRBV5-6 to TRBJ2-5; D is ambiguous. CDR1 and CDR2 (germline): SGHDT, YYEEEE. V dropped 2 bases and J dropped 5 bases, with 10 bases sitting between them. The CDR3 runs 13 residues. This CDR3 reads CASSLKDGETQYF. The CDR3 bases are TGTGCCAGCAGCTTAAAGGACGGGGAGACCCAGTACTTC. Complete variable domain (other parts from reference TRBV5-6 and TRBJ2-5): DAGVTQSPTHLIKTRGQQVTLRCSPKSGHDTVSWYQQALGQGPQFIFQYYEEEERQRGNFPDRFSGHQFPNYSSELNVNALLLGDSALYLCASSLKDGETQYFGPGTRLLVL.

The sample holds many counts of this clonotype. CDR3 in amino acids: CATSPSGASSYEQYF. The CDR3 DNA follows: TGTGCCACCAGTCCTAGCGGGGCGAGCTCCTACGAGCAGTACTTC. This chain connects TRBV24-1 to TRBJ2-7; 9 nucleotides match TRBD2. V shed 6 bases, J shed 0 bases, and the junction held 5 bases outside the gene matches. Germline values: CDR1 KGHDR, CDR2 SFDVKD. This CDR3 has 15 residues.

Many counts were recorded for this clonotype. This chain joins TRBV5-5 and TRBJ2-1; D may match TRBD1 or TRBD2 (5 bases each). The V and J ends lost 3 bases and 4 bases respectively, with 14 bases between them. CDR3 size: 15 residues. Germline assignment: CDR1 SGHKS and CDR2 YYEKEE (reference sequence). The CDR3: CASSSGPEGYNEQFF. The CDR3 DNA is TGTGCCAGCAGCTCGGGACCAGAAGGGTACAATGAGCAGTTCTTC.

V usage is TRBV5-1 and J usage is TRBJ2-7; 7 bases match TRBD1. V gave up 4 bases and J gave up 3 bases; unmatched junction bases: 10. The CDR3 is 15 residues long. The V gene's germline CDR1 is SGHRS and CDR2 YFSETQ. CDR3 coding DNA: TGCGCCAGCAGCATACTACAGGGGACGCTCTACGAGCAGTACTTC. It translates to CASSILQGTLYEQYF. The full variable domain, in which reference TRBV5-1 and TRBJ2-7 provide the parts outside the CDR3, is KAGVTQTPRYLIKTRGQQVTLSCSPISGHRSVSWYQQTPGQGLQFLFEYFSETQRNKGNFPGRFSGRQFSNSRSEMNVSTLELGDSALYLCASSILQGTLYEQYFGPGTRLTVT.

This clonotype was seen at least ten times. This chain links TRBV2 with TRBJ1-6; D gene unclear. Germline-derived CDR1 and CDR2 are SNHLY and FYNNEI. The CDR3 is 13 amino acids. V was clipped by 3 bases and J by 4 bases, with 4 bases between them. CDR3 amino acids: CASSDRYNSPLHF. Written as DNA, the CDR3 is TGTGCCAGCAGTGACAGATATAATTCACCCCTCCACTTT. Variable domain in full (rest from reference TRBV2 and TRBJ1-6): EPEVTQTPSHQVTQMGQEVILRCVPISNHLYFYWYRQILGQKVEFLVSFYNNEISEKSEIFDDQFSVERPDGSNFTLKIRSTKLEDSAMYFCASSDRYNSPLHFGNGTRLTVT.

This clonotype was counted at least ten times. The rearrangement links TRBV20-1 to TRBJ1-4; D is possibly TRBD1 (5 bases). CDR1 DFQATT and CDR2 SNEGSKA come from the germline V gene (reference sequence). Trimming took off 0 bases at V and 4 bases at J, with 6 bases between the two ends. This CDR3 spans 13 amino acids. This CDR3 is CSAREQVNEKLFF. For the CDR3, the DNA is TGCAGTGCTAGAGAACAGGTTAATGAAAAACTGTTTTTT.

The J gene is TRBJ2-7, the V gene TRBV20-1; 8 bases are a match to TRBD1. V dropped 8 bases and J dropped 2; count of bases not matched to a gene: 14. The germline CDR1 and CDR2 sequences are DFQATT and SNEGSKA (reference sequence). The CDR3 runs 15 residues. Here the CDR3 DNA reads TGCAGTCCCTTCCAGGGGGCGACGGAGACCTACGAGCAGTACTTC. Translating gives CSPFQGATETYEQYF.

In this sample, this clonotype turned up many times. This rearrangement joins TRBV12-3 or TRBV12-4 to TRBJ2-5; D might be TRBD2 (6 bases). V gave up 2 bases and J gave up 1 base, with 14 bases separating them. The CDR3 is 16 amino acids. CDR3 in amino acids: CASSLRTGVLQETQYF. The CDR3 coding sequence is TGTGCCAGCAGTTTAAGAACGGGAGTCCTCCAAGAGACCCAGTACTTC.

This clonotype occurred many times. The chain carries TRBV7-3 and TRBJ2-7, with 13 bases lining up with TRBD2. The germline CDR1 and CDR2 sequences are SGHTA and FQGTGA. The CDR3 length is 14 residues. Trimming cost V 5 bases and J 6 bases; bases outside gene matches: 4. This CDR3 is CASSPGTSGTEQYF. CDR3 bases: TGTGCCAGCAGCCCCGGGACTAGCGGGACCGAGCAGTACTTC.

This clonotype came up many times. V usage is TRBV12-3 or TRBV12-4 and J usage is TRBJ1-3; perhaps TRBD1 as D (5 bases). Trimming took 6 bases from V and 0 from J, leaving 15 bases between them. The CDR3 extends over 16 amino acids. DNA for the CDR3: TGTGCCAGCAGATTCGGGGCTGCAATCTCTGGAAACACCATATATTTT. Protein sequence: CASRFGAAISGNTIYF.

In this sample, this clonotype turned up many times. This rearrangement joins TRBV3-1 to TRBJ1-2, with D perhaps matching TRBD1 (5 bases). CDR3 length: 12 residues. V was clipped by 6 bases and J by 8 bases, with 13 bases between them. Germline V gene data show CDR1 as LGHDT and CDR2 as YNNKEL (reference sequence). DNA of the CDR3: TGTGCCAGCAGGAGAGGGAGGGGCGGCTACACCTTC. This encodes CASRRGRGGYTF.

The genes are TRBV12-3 or TRBV12-4 and TRBJ1-2; D gene unclear. CDR3 length: 15 residues. With 0 bases removed from V and 0 bases from J, the gap between germline ends came to 8 bases. The CDR3 reads CASSLAPTTNYGYTF. The CDR3 nucleotides are TGTGCCAGCAGTTTAGCCCCGACAACTAACTATGGCTACACCTTC.

The table lists this clonotype with many counts. The chain uses TRBV9 and TRBJ2-2, with no clear D. The CDR3 totals 13 residues. Trimming took 0 bases from V and 3 from J, leaving 3 bases between them. From germline, CDR1 is SGDLS and CDR2 YYNGEE. The CDR3 nucleotides are TGTGCCAGCAGCGTAGCTCACACCGGGGAGCTGTTTTTT. Translation: CASSVAHTGELFF.

The chain employs TRBV11-1 and TRBJ2-5, with TRBD1 identical over 7 bases. J was trimmed by 5 bases and V by 7 bases; bases with no gene match: 4. The CDR3 loop spans 12 amino acids. Germline CDR1 is SGHAT and CDR2 is FQDESV (reference sequence). CDR3 sequence reads: CASNLQGETQYF. The CDR3 DNA follows: TGTGCCAGCAACCTACAGGGGGAGACCCAGTACTTC.